A single sample gave rise to the 10 T cell receptor beta chains below, sequenced in a study of blood T cell repertoires in COVID-19. Clones were read by immunoSEQ multiplex PCR, and TCRdb kept only the in-frame ones, dropping some. The sample yields about 120,000 clones, approximately 86% seen once. Specimen: peripheral blood. Source of these receptors: a woman aged 70-85 years with COVID-19, enrolled during active disease.

This clone has only one observation. The chain combines TRBV5-1 with TRBJ2-5; a weak D match, TRBD2 (6 bases). Germline V gene data show CDR1 as SGHRS and CDR2 as YFSETQ. V was cut by 2 bases and J by 3 bases, with 11 bases left in between. This CDR3 has 14 amino acids. The CDR3 nucleotides are TGCGCCAGCAGCTTACGGAGGGGAGAAGAGACCCAGTACTTC. This translates into CASSLRRGEETQYF.

The V call is TRBV24-1, the J call TRBJ2-3, with 9 bases that match TRBD1. The CDR3 is 16 amino acids. V gave up 4 bases and J gave up 1 base; unmatched junction bases: 5. Germline loops: CDR1 KGHDR, CDR2 SFDVKD. As DNA, the CDR3 is TGTGCCACCAGTGAGGGGGACAGGGAGGGCACAGATACGCAGTATTTT. Translated, it gives CATSEGDREGTDTQYF.

The CDR3 protein is CASSPSGTGWQEQYF. The CDR3 nucleotides are TGTGCCAGCAGCCCTTCCGGGACAGGGTGGCAGGAGCAGTACTTC. V and J are TRBV3-1 (or the pseudogene TRBV3-2) and TRBJ2-7; 9 bases map to TRBD1. V lost 4 bases to trimming and J lost 7 bases; unmatched junction nucleotides: 11. This CDR3 comprises 15 residues. CDR1 is LGHDT, CDR2 YNNKEL, per germline (reference sequence).

This chain uses TRBV28 with TRBJ1-5, with D uncertain. V was cut by 1 base and J by 1 base, with 8 bases left in between. CDR3 length equals 15 residues. Looked up from germline, CDR1 is MDHEN and CDR2 is SYDVKM. This CDR3 reads CASSLLSGSNQPQHF. CDR3 DNA: TGTGCCAGCAGTTTATTGTCAGGAAGCAATCAGCCCCAGCATTTT.

In this sample, this clone turned up once. The rearrangement joins TRBV6-5 to TRBJ1-4, with TRBD1 identical over 11 bases. This CDR3 comprises 15 residues. The germline V gene has CDR1 MNHEY and CDR2 SVGAGI. Trimming took 6 bases from V and 3 from J; bases not matched to a gene: 3. CDR3 nucleotide sequence: TGTGCCAGCAGGAGGACAGGGGGCTCTAATGAAAAACTGTTTTTT. Protein: CASRRTGGSNEKLFF.

The chain joins TRBV11-2 to TRBJ1-6; no reliable D call. Trimming cost V 6 bases and J 8 bases, with 5 bases left between them. The CDR3 runs to 11 residues. CDR1 is SGHAT, CDR2 FQNNGV, per germline. The CDR3 DNA reads TGTGCCAGCAGTCGAGATTCACCCCTCCACTTT. Its protein product is CASSRDSPLHF.

Details on this clone: The same CDR3 arises from other DNA sequences in this sample as well. V usage is TRBV3-1 (or the pseudogene TRBV3-2) and J usage is TRBJ1-1; TRBD1 might be the D (5 bases). The CDR3 has 14 amino acids. The germline V gene encodes CDR1 LGHDT and CDR2 YNNKEL (reference sequence). V was trimmed by 3 bases and J by 0 bases, leaving 8 bases between them. The CDR3 loop reads CASSQGGLNTEAFF. The DNA of the CDR3 is TGTGCCAGCAGCCAGGGGGGGTTGAACACTGAAGCTTTCTTT.

The chain carries TRBV4-1 and TRBJ1-1, with 8 bases identical to TRBD1. This CDR3 is built from 16 residues. Per germline, CDR1 MGHRA and CDR2 YSYEKL. Trimming removed 5 bases from V and 0 bases from J; junction bases left unmatched: 8. The CDR3 DNA follows: TGCGCCAGCAGCGGTCGGCAGGGGGCTTTGAACACTGAAGCTTTCTTT. Translating it yields CASSGRQGALNTEAFF.

The chain uses TRBV28 and TRBJ2-7; D perhaps matches TRBD2 (6 bases). CDR1 and CDR2 (germline): MDHEN, SYDVKM. V was trimmed by 5 bases and J by 3 bases, leaving 17 bases between them. CDR3 length equals 15 residues. CDR3 nucleotide sequence: TGTGCCAGCAGTCCCCGTGGGGGGTTTCTCTACGAGCAGTACTTC. Translation: CASSPRGGFLYEQYF.

This CDR3 is CAIRGHLNTEAFF. CDR3 nucleotides: TGTGCCATCAGGGGACATCTGAACACTGAAGCTTTCTTT. V is TRBV10-3 and J is TRBJ1-1, with D tentatively TRBD1 (6 bases). The CDR3 runs 13 residues. V gave up 6 bases and J gave up 0 bases, with 8 bases separating them. From germline, CDR1 is ENHRY and CDR2 SYGVKD.